This T cell receptor (beta chain) is drawn from a study of PD-1 blockade in classical Hodgkin lymphoma. Points from the study as a whole: Patients who initiated nivolumab within 1 year of ASCT were excluded. Complete responders' baseline diversity resembled that of newly diagnosed patients. The origin of the repertoire differences remains undefined, with disease activity or prior therapy as possible causes.

The CDR3 loop spans 15 amino acids. V was trimmed by 1 base and J by 1 base, leaving 8 bases between them. From germline, CDR1 is SGHAT and CDR2 FQNNGV. Generated by immunoSEQ multiplex PCR, the TCRdb table keeps only in-frame clones and is missing some. Of 12,000 or so clones in the sample, around 83% were seen once. Worth noting for this clone: What it binds is not known.

Every patient experienced relapse after autologous stem cell transplantation, and brentuximab vedotin exposure varied. The input for sequencing was peripheral blood mononuclear cells (PBMCs), taken at baseline. The chain joins TRBV11-2 to TRBJ1-3; D not certain. The clonotype comes from a human donor with classical Hodgkin lymphoma. CDR3 amino acids: CASSLGMESGNTIYF. The CDR3 DNA is TGTGCCAGCAGCTTAGGAATGGAATCTGGAAACACCATATATTTT.